This T cell receptor (beta chain) stems from a study of radiotherapy plus CTLA-4 blockade in lung cancer. Study summary: Among all patients, 15% to 20% showed objective responses, while about 34% had disease control. General study findings and limits: The authors reported that early blood T cell clone dynamics, with interferon-beta, best predicted response. There was expansion of tumor-derived TCR clones in blood after radiotherapy plus ipilimumab.

With respect to this clone: The antigen remains undetermined.

Lung cancer patients with chemo-refractory metastatic non-small-cell disease were given focal radiation plus CTLA-4 blockade with ipilimumab. Trimming left V 5 bases short and J 1 base short, with 11 bases between. Germline V gene lookup returns CDR1 MRHNA and CDR2 SNTAGT. This CDR3 spans 14 amino acids. The table came from immunoSEQ multiplex PCR; TCRdb's copy has only in-frame clones and leaves some out. In the table there are roughly 85,000 clones, around 84% of which are singletons. Sequenced material: peripheral blood, taken from a patient treated with radiotherapy plus ipilimumab. The sequence came from a human donor with non-small cell lung cancer that progressed on radiotherapy plus ipilimumab. The chain employs TRBV6-4 and TRBJ1-1, with D uncertain. CDR3 nucleotides: TGTGCCAGCAGTTTAGCGCCAGGGAACACTGAAGCTTTCTTT. Protein sequence: CASSLAPGNTEAFF.